This TCR beta chain is from a study of blood T cells in healthy people across ages. Together with a sample-barcoded 5' primer, a J-beta primer mix was included in a second PCR lasting about 7 to 12 cycles. A single record per CDR3 protein comes from TCRdb applying MiXCR to the 5' RACE reads. The sample has around 800,000 distinct CDR3 sequences; 20% to 30% are singletons. V trimming: 6 bases; J trimming: 6 bases; junction bases outside the gene matches: 10. The germline CDR1 and CDR2 sequences are DFQATT and SNEGSKA (reference sequence). CDR3 length: 15 amino acids. This clonotype was detected only a few times. The same sample was also used in a study of T cells of mothers and their children. In that study: Mother-child pairs who were related displayed a slightly higher overlap than unrelated pairs, a difference that was non-significant.

This sequence joins TRBV20-1 and TRBJ2-4; 11 nucleotides agree with TRBD1. This receptor was taken from a boy under 18 in good health. Sequencing input: blood. CDR3 amino acids: CSAAGTGGGGNIQYF. The CDR3 coding sequence is TGCAGTGCCGCCGGGACAGGGGGAGGAGGAAACATTCAGTACTTC.